This T cell receptor (beta chain) appears in the sequencing data of a study of regulatory T cells in long-lasting Graves disease. Assembly of TCR beta libraries relied on iRepertoire HTBI primers together with Arm-PCR of CDR3 regions. Using its own MiXCR run on the multiplex PCR reads, TCRdb lists one record per CDR3 protein. The data hold a few hundred thousand distinct CDR3 sequences, with roughly 10% observed a single time. This clonotype was picked up many times. As to time point: newly diagnosed GD, antithyroid drugs for less than 3 months. PBMCs provided the RNA from which the TCR library was made. CDR3 length: 15 residues. Trimming removed 1 base from V and 5 bases from J; junction bases left unmatched: 5. Germline V lookup: CDR1 LGHDT, CDR2 YNNKEL (reference sequence). The sample was also reused in another study, on T cells in Graves' hyperthyroidism and ophthalmopathy.

The rearrangement uses TRBV3-1 and TRBJ1-5, with TRBD1 matching 7 bases. This sequence was found in a woman younger than 35 with Graves disease. Material: peripheral blood mononuclear cells (PBMCs), obtained at new diagnosis, from a patient treated with antithyroid drugs. CDR3: CASSQGGRGYQPQHF. CDR3 DNA sequence: TGTGCCAGCAGCCAAGGAGGCAGGGGGTATCAGCCCCAGCATTTT. Combining the CDR3 with reference TRBV3-1 and TRBJ1-5 gives the whole variable domain DTAVSQTPKYLVTQMGNDKSIKCEQNLGHDTMYWYKQDSKKFLKIMFSYNNKELIINETVPNRFSPKSPDKAHLNLHINSLELGDSAVYFCASSQGGRGYQPQHFGDGTRLSIL.